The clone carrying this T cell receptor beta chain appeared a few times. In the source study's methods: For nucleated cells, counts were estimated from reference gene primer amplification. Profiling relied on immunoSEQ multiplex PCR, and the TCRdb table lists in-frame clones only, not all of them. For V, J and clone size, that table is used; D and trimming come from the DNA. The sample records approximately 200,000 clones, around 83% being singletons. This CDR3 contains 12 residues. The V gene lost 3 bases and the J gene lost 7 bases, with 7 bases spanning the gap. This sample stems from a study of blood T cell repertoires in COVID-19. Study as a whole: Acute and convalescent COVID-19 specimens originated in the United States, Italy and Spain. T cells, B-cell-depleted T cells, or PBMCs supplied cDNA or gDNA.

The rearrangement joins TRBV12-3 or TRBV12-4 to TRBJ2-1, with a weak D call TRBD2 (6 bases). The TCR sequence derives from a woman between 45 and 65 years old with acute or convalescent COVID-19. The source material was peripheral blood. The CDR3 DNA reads TGTGCCAGCAGTTTCCGGGGGAATGAGCAGTTCTTC. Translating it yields CASSFRGNEQFF.